This is a list of T cell receptor beta chains from one sample in a study of cytomegalovirus exposure and HLA in healthy donors. Some clones are missing from TCRdb's copy, which holds only in-frame ones; the method was immunoSEQ multiplex PCR. Here the sample table reports approximately 120,000 clones. Sequencing input: PBMCs. Receptor source: a man aged 18 to 30 in good health and CMV-seronegative. Each CDR3 is given with its conserved first and last residue. A D gene is named only where the DNA matches it firmly.

V,length,D,J,CDR3,DNA
TRBV29-1,13,TRBD1,TRBJ2-7,CSVPGQGVYEQYF,TGCAGCGTACCCGGACAGGGGGTCTACGAGCAGTACTTC
TRBV6-5,15,.,TRBJ2-7,CASSPRGAISYEQYF,TGTGCCAGCAGCCCCCGGGGGGCGATCTCCTACGAGCAGTACTTC
TRBV10-1,16,.,TRBJ1-1,CASSFTSDVEGTEAFF,TGCGCCAGCAGTTTTACATCGGATGTCGAGGGAACTGAAGCTTTCTTT
TRBV11-2,13,.,TRBJ2-5,CASSPRLWETQYF,TGTGCCAGCAGCCCCCGACTATGGGAGACCCAGTACTTC
TRBV5-1,15,.,TRBJ2-7,CASSLDRLASYEQYF,TGCGCCAGCAGCTTGGACCGGTTAGCCTCCTACGAGCAGTACTTC
TRBV29-1,13,TRBD1,TRBJ1-5,CSVRTGSNQPQHF,TGCAGCGTTAGGACAGGTAGCAATCAGCCCCAGCATTTT
TRBV30,14,.,TRBJ1-1,CAWSVVFGNTEAFF,TGTGCCTGGAGTGTAGTCTTCGGGAACACTGAAGCTTTCTTT
TRBV9,12,TRBD1,TRBJ1-2,CASNGQDYGYTF,TGTGCCAGCAATGGACAGGACTATGGCTACACCTTC
TRBV14,13,TRBD2,TRBJ2-7,CASSQLLASEQYF,TGTGCCAGCAGCCAACTACTAGCGTCAGAGCAGTACTTC
TRBV4-2,18,TRBD2,TRBJ2-1,CASSQVLQGLAGDNEQFF,TGTGCCAGCAGCCAAGTCTTACAGGGACTAGCGGGAGACAATGAGCAGTTCTTC
TRBV5-1,15,TRBD1,TRBJ1-1,CTSSLGTADSAEAFF,TGCACCAGCAGCCTTGGGACAGCGGATAGCGCTGAAGCTTTCTTT
TRBV10-3,12,.,TRBJ2-7,CAISESSYEQYF,TGTGCCATCAGTGAGTCTTCTTACGAGCAGTACTTC
TRBV5-6,15,TRBD2,TRBJ2-3,CASSQLTLAADTQYF,TGTGCCAGCAGCCAACTAACCCTAGCGGCAGATACGCAGTATTTT
TRBV7-3,15,.,TRBJ2-7,CASSLYRKSSYEQYF,TGTGCCAGCAGCTTATATAGAAAGAGCTCCTACGAGCAGTACTTC
TRBV27,14,.,TRBJ2-1,CASNSGMPTVEQFF,TGTGCCAGTAATTCAGGAATGCCTACAGTTGAGCAGTTCTTC
TRBV9,13,.,TRBJ2-7,CASNPGSTSEQYF,TGTGCCAGCAATCCGGGATCCACCTCCGAGCAGTACTTC
TRBV7-9,16,TRBD1,TRBJ1-4,CASSLGDRAAREKLFF,TGTGCCAGCAGCCTTGGAGACAGGGCGGCGCGGGAAAAACTGTTTTTT
TRBV6-5,14,TRBD2,TRBJ2-1,CASSYSGTDNEQFF,TGTGCCAGCAGTTACAGCGGGACGGACAATGAGCAGTTCTTC
TRBV6-5,14,.,TRBJ2-7,CASRTLGEAYEQYF,TGTGCCAGCAGGACGCTAGGGGAAGCCTACGAGCAGTACTTC
TRBV7-2,16,.,TRBJ2-2,CASSFRIAVRGGELFF,TGTGCCAGCAGCTTCCGGATAGCGGTACGGGGCGGGGAGCTGTTTTTT
TRBV6-1,20,TRBD2,TRBJ2-1,CASSEVIAGGWRGNYNEQFF,TGTGCCAGCAGTGAAGTCATTGCTGGGGGGTGGCGGGGGAACTACAATGAGCAGTTCTTC
TRBV10-3,12,.,TRBJ2-7,CAISPTIREQYF,TGTGCCATCAGCCCCACTATTAGGGAGCAGTACTTC